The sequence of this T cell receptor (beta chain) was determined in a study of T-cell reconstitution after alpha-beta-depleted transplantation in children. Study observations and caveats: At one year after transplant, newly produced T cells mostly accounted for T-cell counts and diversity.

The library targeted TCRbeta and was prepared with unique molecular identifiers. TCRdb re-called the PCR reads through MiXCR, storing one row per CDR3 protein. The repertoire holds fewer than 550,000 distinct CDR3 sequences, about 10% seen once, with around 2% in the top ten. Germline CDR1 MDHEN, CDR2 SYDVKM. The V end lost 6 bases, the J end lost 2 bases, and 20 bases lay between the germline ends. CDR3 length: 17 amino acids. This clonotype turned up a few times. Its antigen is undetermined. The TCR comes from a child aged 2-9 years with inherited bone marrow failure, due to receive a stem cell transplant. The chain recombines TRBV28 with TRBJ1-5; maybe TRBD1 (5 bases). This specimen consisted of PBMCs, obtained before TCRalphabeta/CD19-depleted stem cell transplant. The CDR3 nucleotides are TGTGCCAGCAGACCCAATCAGGGATATAAGGGCAATCAGCCCCAGCATTTT. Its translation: CASRPNQGYKGNQPQHF. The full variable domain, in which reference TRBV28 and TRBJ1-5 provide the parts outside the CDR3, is DVKVTQSSRYLVKRTGEKVFLECVQDMDHENMFWYRQDPGLGLRLIYFSYDVKMKEKGDIPEGYSVSREKKERFSLILESASTNQTSMYLCASRPNQGYKGNQPQHFGDGTRLSIL.